Listed below are T cell receptor beta chains from one sample, sequenced in a study of Graves' ophthalmopathy and Graves' hyperthyroidism. Each CDR3 protein gets one entry after TCRdb re-called the multiplex PCR reads with MiXCR. In the table there are about 600,000 distinct CDR3 sequences, under 45% of which are singletons. Sequenced material: peripheral blood or thyroid tissue (not recorded which). The origin of the receptors is an adult man with Graves' hyperthyroidism. CDR3s include the opening cysteine and the closing phenylalanine or tryptophan. D genes are given only for firm matches. Some rows have no size entry. The others give once, few or many, or a class for an expanded clone.

D gene	CDR3 length	clone size	V gene	J gene	CDR3 protein	CDR3 DNA
NA	15	NA	TRBV19	TRBJ1-5	CASSPQWGLNQPQHF	TGTGCCAGCTCACCACAATGGGGCTTGAATCAGCCCCAGCATTTT
NA	15	many	TRBV10-3	TRBJ1-5	CAISESGGGNQPQHF	TGTGCCATCAGTGAGTCGGGAGGGGGCAATCAGCCCCAGCATTTT
TRBD1	12	NA	TRBV7-3	TRBJ2-7	CASGTGGAEQYF	TGTGCCAGCGGCACAGGGGGCGCCGAGCAGTACTTC
TRBD1	15	many	TRBV7-8	TRBJ2-5	CASSPVTGAGETQYF	TGTGCCAGCAGCCCCGTGACAGGGGCAGGAGAGACCCAGTACTTC
NA	15	many	TRBV6-5	TRBJ1-5	CASSYQQGSGQPQHF	TGTGCCAGCAGTTACCAGCAGGGGAGCGGCCAGCCCCAGCATTTT
TRBD1	15	many	TRBV12-3/TRBV12-4	TRBJ1-1	CASSPTGPLNTEAFF	TGTGCCAGCAGTCCGACAGGGCCCTTGAACACTGAAGCTTTCTTT
TRBD1	14	few	TRBV20-1	TRBJ2-5	CSAWGQGYQETQYF	TGCAGTGCTTGGGGACAGGGGTACCAAGAGACCCAGTACTTC
NA	16	many	TRBV20-1	TRBJ2-5	CSARQGNSLFQETQYF	TGCAGTGCTAGACAGGGTAATTCCCTCTTTCAAGAGACCCAGTACTTC
NA	15	many	TRBV5-1	TRBJ2-5	CASSFPDRSQETQYF	TGCGCCAGCAGCTTCCCCGACAGGAGCCAAGAGACCCAGTACTTC
NA	12	many	TRBV2	TRBJ1-5	CASKSFGQPQHF	TGTGCCAGCAAGTCGTTCGGTCAGCCCCAGCATTTT
TRBD1	15	many	TRBV9	TRBJ1-1	CASSPTGQIDTEAFF	TGTGCCAGCAGCCCGACGGGACAGATTGACACTGAAGCTTTCTTT
NA	15	many	TRBV9	TRBJ1-1	CASSVGGSLNTEAFF	TGTGCCAGCAGCGTAGGAGGTTCCTTGAACACTGAAGCTTTCTTT
NA	15	NA	TRBV7-9	TRBJ2-7	CASSLAGPGAGEQLF	TGTGCCAGCAGCTTAGCGGGCCCGGGGGCAGGAGAGCAGCTCTTC
NA	13	NA	TRBV29-1	TRBJ2-5	CSVVRTSQETQYF	TGCAGCGTTGTAAGGACAAGCCAAGAGACCCAGTACTTC
NA	16	NA	TRBV7-4	TRBJ1-6	CASSFEGGHYNSPLHF	TGTGCCAGCAGCTTTGAGGGAGGGCACTATAATTCACCCCTCCACTTT
NA	15	NA	TRBV5-4	TRBJ2-2	CASSPRFQGDGELFF	TGTGCCAGCAGCCCGAGGTTCCAGGGAGACGGGGAGCTGTTTTTT
NA	14	many	TRBV6-5	TRBJ1-1	CASSYWGRNTEAFF	TGTGCCAGCAGTTACTGGGGTAGGAACACTGAAGCTTTCTTT
NA	17	NA	TRBV4-1	TRBJ1-3	CASSQDVARASGNTIYF	TGCGCCAGCAGCCAAGATGTGGCCAGGGCCTCTGGAAACACCATATATTTT
NA	11	many	TRBV29-1	TRBJ1-1	CSVDGGTEAFF	TGCAGCGTTGATGGGGGCACTGAAGCTTTCTTT
NA	15	many	TRBV15	TRBJ1-2	CATSRDRGENYGYTF	TGTGCCACCAGCAGAGATCGAGGGGAAAACTATGGCTACACCTTC
NA	14	many	TRBV25-1	TRBJ2-7	CASSEFQGNYEQYF	TGTGCCAGCAGTGAATTTCAGGGGAACTACGAGCAGTACTTC
NA	15	many	TRBV6-5	TRBJ1-2	CASSEASQGGYGYTF	TGTGCCAGCAGTGAAGCTTCACAGGGCGGCTATGGCTACACCTTC
NA	14	many	TRBV29-1	TRBJ2-2	CSAGQSGGTGELFF	TGCAGCGCTGGACAGAGCGGTGGGACCGGGGAGCTGTTTTTT
TRBD2	13	NA	TRBV20-1	TRBJ2-5	CSEPGLAPETQYF	TGCAGTGAACCGGGACTAGCCCCAGAGACCCAGTACTTC